A selection of T cell receptor beta chains follows, all from one sample in a study of CD8 T cells in ankylosing spondylitis. Using its own MiXCR run on the 5' RACE reads, TCRdb lists one record per CDR3 protein. The sample records approximately 550,000 distinct CDR3 sequences, approximately 12% being singletons. The specimen was blood, either unsorted or a sorted T cell fraction (not recorded which). All receptors derive from a male donor with ankylosing spondylitis. Each CDR3 is given with its conserved first and last residue. D genes are given only for firm matches. A clone size is listed for some rows: how often the clone was seen (once, few, many), or a class if it is expanded.

d_call j_call clone_size v_call cdr3_aa cdr3_nt
NA TRBJ1-4 many TRBV7-9 CASSQDRATNEKLFF TGTGCCAGCAGCCAAGACAGAGCAACTAATGAAAAACTGTTTTTT
NA TRBJ2-2 few TRBV2 CASSGHTGELFF TGTGCCAGCAGTGGTCATACCGGGGAGCTGTTTTTT
TRBD2 TRBJ2-1 many TRBV20-1 CSARDALAGEAYNEQFF TGCAGTGCTAGAGATGCCCTAGCGGGAGAGGCTTACAATGAGCAGTTCTTC
NA TRBJ2-3 few TRBV20-1 CSAGEIPSTDTQYF TGCAGTGCCGGAGAGATTCCGAGCACAGATACGCAGTATTTT
NA TRBJ1-2 few TRBV4-2 CASSQGLAIGYGYTF TGTGCCAGCAGCCAAGGCTTGGCAATCGGCTATGGCTACACCTTC
NA TRBJ2-1 NA TRBV24-1 CATSDFDRPSYNEQFF TGTGCCACCAGTGATTTCGACAGGCCCTCCTACAATGAGCAGTTCTTC
TRBD2 TRBJ2-1 NA TRBV12-3/TRBV12-4 CASSPVAGLYNEQFF TGTGCCAGCAGCCCGGTAGCGGGACTATACAATGAGCAGTTCTTC
NA TRBJ2-7 NA TRBV10-1 CASSEFKGSYEQYF TGCGCCAGCAGTGAGTTCAAGGGGTCCTACGAGCAGTACTTC
TRBD1 TRBJ2-5 few TRBV7-9 CASSHIEGQGEGTQYF TGTGCCAGCAGCCACATAGAAGGACAGGGGGAAGGGACCCAGTACTTC
TRBD2 TRBJ2-2 NA TRBV5-1 CASSLGLAERELFF TGCGCCAGCAGCTTAGGACTAGCGGAGCGGGAGCTGTTTTTT
NA TRBJ2-1 many TRBV12-3/TRBV12-4 CASSFRDSPWATHNEQFF TGTGCCAGCAGTTTTCGGGACTCACCGTGGGCGACTCACAATGAGCAGTTCTTC
NA TRBJ1-5 many TRBV6-2/TRBV6-3 CASSSDGGNQPQHF TGTGCCAGCAGTAGTGACGGCGGCAATCAGCCCCAGCATTTT
NA TRBJ1-6 NA TRBV5-1 CASSRPESAGNSPLHF TGCGCCAGCAGCCGCCCCGAGAGCGCGGGTAATTCACCCCTCCACTTT
NA TRBJ2-5 many TRBV5-1 CASSLGGGATQYF TGCGCCAGCAGCTTGGGGGGAGGAGCGACCCAGTACTTC
NA TRBJ1-3 few TRBV20-1 CSARKGGGRNTIYF TGCAGTGCTAGAAAAGGCGGTGGGCGAAACACCATATATTTT
NA TRBJ1-2 few TRBV20-1 CSARETLGYTF TGCAGTGCTAGAGAAACGCTTGGCTACACCTTC
TRBD2 TRBJ2-1 few TRBV7-6 CASSLPVAGGHDEQFF TGTGCCAGCAGCTTACCAGTAGCGGGAGGGCACGATGAGCAGTTCTTC
TRBD2 TRBJ2-1 many TRBV5-1 CASSGGREYEQFF TGCGCCAGCAGTGGTGGGAGGGAATATGAGCAGTTCTTC
NA TRBJ1-3 many TRBV15 CATSRDVGSGGNTIYF TGTGCCACCAGCAGAGATGTGGGGTCGGGTGGAAACACCATATATTTT
NA TRBJ2-1 once TRBV11-2 CASTPSYEQFF TGTGCCAGCACTCCCAGTTATGAGCAGTTCTTC
TRBD1 TRBJ1-5 NA TRBV10-2 CASRDATGGDQPQHF TGCGCCAGCAGAGACGCGACAGGGGGCGATCAGCCCCAGCATTTT
TRBD2 TRBJ2-1 NA TRBV29-1 CSVTGTSGRGDYNEQFF TGCAGCGTCACCGGGACTAGCGGGAGAGGGGACTACAATGAGCAGTTCTTC
NA TRBJ1-5 few TRBV2 CASSVWGPNQPQHF TGTGCCAGCAGTGTTTGGGGGCCGAATCAGCCCCAGCATTTT
NA TRBJ1-4 NA TRBV20-1 CSARDGEKLFF TGCAGTGCTCGGGACGGGGAAAAACTGTTTTTT
NA TRBJ2-3 many TRBV11-2 CASSLALLGTDTQYF TGTGCCAGCAGCTTAGCCCTCCTTGGGACAGATACGCAGTATTTT
TRBD1 TRBJ1-2 many TRBV12-3/TRBV12-4 CASSPTGVRGGYTF TGTGCCAGCAGTCCGACAGGGGTAAGGGGGGGCTACACCTTC
NA TRBJ2-5 many TRBV11-2 CASSLVRGQETQYF TGTGCCAGCAGCTTAGTCCGCGGCCAAGAGACCCAGTACTTC